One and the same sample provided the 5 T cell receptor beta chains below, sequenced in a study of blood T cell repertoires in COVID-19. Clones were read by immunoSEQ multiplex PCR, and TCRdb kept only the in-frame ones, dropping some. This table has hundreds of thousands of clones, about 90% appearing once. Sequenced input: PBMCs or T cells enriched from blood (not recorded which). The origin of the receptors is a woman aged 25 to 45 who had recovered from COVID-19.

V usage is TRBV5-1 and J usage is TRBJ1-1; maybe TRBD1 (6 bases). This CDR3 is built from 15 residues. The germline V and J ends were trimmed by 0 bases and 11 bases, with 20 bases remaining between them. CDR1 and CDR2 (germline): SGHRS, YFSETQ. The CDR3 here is CASSLGRSGGTQAFF. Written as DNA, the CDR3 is TGCGCCAGCAGCTTGGGACGGTCGGGGGGCACGCAGGCTTTCTTT.

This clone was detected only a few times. DNA for the CDR3: TGTGCCAGCAGCCAAGAGGAGGAAGGAGACGAGCAGTACTTC. Translation gives CASSQEEEGDEQYF. This chain uses TRBV3-1 (or the pseudogene TRBV3-2) with TRBJ2-7; D is perhaps TRBD2 (5 bases). Between the trimmed V and J ends, which lost 0 bases and 5 bases, there was a span of 11 bases. Germline loops: CDR1 LGHDT, CDR2 YNNKEL (reference sequence). The CDR3 is made up of 14 amino acids.

The CDR3: CASSSLAGVGKLFF. The CDR3 bases are TGTGCCAGCAGTAGTTTGGCAGGGGTCGGAAAACTGTTTTTT. V usage is TRBV27 and J usage is TRBJ1-4; D possibly corresponds to TRBD1 (6 bases). CDR1 MNHEY and CDR2 SMNVEV come from the germline V gene (reference sequence). V was shortened by 5 bases and J by 10 bases, with 17 bases between the two germline ends. The CDR3 runs 14 residues.

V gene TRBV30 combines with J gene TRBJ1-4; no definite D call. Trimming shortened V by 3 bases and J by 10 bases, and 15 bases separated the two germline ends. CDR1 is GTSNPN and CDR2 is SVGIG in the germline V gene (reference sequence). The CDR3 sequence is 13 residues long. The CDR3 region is CAWRLQPSGKLFF. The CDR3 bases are TGTGCCTGGAGATTACAGCCATCTGGAAAACTGTTTTTT.

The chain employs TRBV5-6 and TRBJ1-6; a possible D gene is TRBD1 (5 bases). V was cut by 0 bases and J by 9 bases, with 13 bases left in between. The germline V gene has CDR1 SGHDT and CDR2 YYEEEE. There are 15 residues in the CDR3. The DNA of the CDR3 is TGTGCCAGCAGCTTGGATGGCAGGGAAAGTTCACCCCTCCACTTT. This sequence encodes CASSLDGRESSPLHF.